This note documents a single T cell receptor beta chain sequence. The antigen is unknown. The split of CD4+ cells yielded CD45RA+ naive and CD45RA-negative memory subsets. Trimming left V 4 bases short and J 11 bases short, with 21 bases between. CDR3 size: 14 residues. Germline-derived CDR1 and CDR2 are SGHRS and YFSETQ. Clones were sequenced by immunoSEQ multiplex PCR, and TCRdb holds only the in-frame ones, with some missing. The sample lists 2 million to 2.5 million clones, approximately 93% occurring once. The sample is drawn from a study of shared clonotypes between healthy human individuals. The study's findings and limits: Limitation of the genetic and exposure-history diversity represented came from the few donors. Clonotypes not shared had lower generation probabilities than those common to all four donors. Clonotype sharing among donors was thought likely to change with sequencing depth.

Sample: naive CD4+ T cells from PBMCs. Subset in this sample: CD45RA+ positively selected. This TCR was sampled from a man aged 18 to 29 in good health. Some clones in this sample may be carry-over from other donors' samples. V is TRBV5-1 and J is TRBJ1-1, with a tentative D call TRBD1 (5 bases). CDR3 sequence (DNA): TGCGCCAGCAGCCCCCCCGGGACTATAGGATTGGCTTTCTTT. Residues: CASSPPGTIGLAFF.